This T cell receptor (beta chain) emerged from a study of blood T cell repertoires in COVID-19. Study-wide background: There were acute and convalescent COVID-19 samples, and they came from the United States, Italy and Spain.

In the authors' methods: Using reference gene primer amplification, nucleated cell counts were estimated. Sequenced by immunoSEQ multiplex PCR; TCRdb stores in-frame clones only, minus some. Clone size and the V and J calls come from that table; the DNA yielded D and trimming. The sample lists 35,000 to 50,000 clones, approximately 86% seen once, with 55% to 60% in the top ten. V lost 1 base to trimming and J lost 2 bases, with 15 bases between them. In germline, CDR1 is GTSNPN, CDR2 SVGIG (reference sequence). This CDR3 comprises 15 residues. This clonotype was obtained from a man in his 70s with acute or convalescent COVID-19. Sequencing was performed on peripheral blood. The rearrangement joins TRBV30 to TRBJ2-7; perhaps TRBD2 as D (6 bases). The CDR3 spells CAWSGGDSTTYEQYF. CDR3 bases: TGTGCCTGGAGTGGTGGGGACTCCACTACCTACGAGCAGTACTTC.